The TCR beta chain under discussion was sequenced for a study of shared clonotypes between healthy human individuals. About the research overall: The study drew on a couple of women and a few men aged 18 to 49 as donors. Researchers assigned three CD4 naive, three CD4 memory, two CD8 naive and one CD8 memory plate to each donor.

Study conclusions and caveats: Incomplete sequencing of sorted subsets was indicated by rarefaction despite large depth. Donor clonotype sharing was expected to depend on sequencing depth.

For this clone: Its antigen is not known.

Positively selected for CCR7, the CD45RO-negative cells used as naive CD8 cells excluded terminally differentiated effector memory CD45RA+ cells. The method was immunoSEQ multiplex PCR; TCRdb's version includes in-frame clones alone and lacks a portion of them. This sample has around 1.9 million clones, with roughly 95% found just once. The CDR3 loop spans 14 amino acids. V lost 8 bases and J lost 5, with 17 bases in between. Germline CDR1 reads SGHRS; CDR2 reads YFSETQ. This receptor was obtained from a man in his late teens or twenties in good health. Some clones in this sample may be carry-over from other donors' samples. The genes are TRBV5-1 and TRBJ2-1; D might be TRBD2 (6 bases). The specimen was naive CD8+ T cells from PBMCs. The DNA of the CDR3 is TGCGCCAGTAATCAGTTAGGGACTCACAATGAGCAGTTCTTC. The encoded protein is CASNQLGTHNEQFF.